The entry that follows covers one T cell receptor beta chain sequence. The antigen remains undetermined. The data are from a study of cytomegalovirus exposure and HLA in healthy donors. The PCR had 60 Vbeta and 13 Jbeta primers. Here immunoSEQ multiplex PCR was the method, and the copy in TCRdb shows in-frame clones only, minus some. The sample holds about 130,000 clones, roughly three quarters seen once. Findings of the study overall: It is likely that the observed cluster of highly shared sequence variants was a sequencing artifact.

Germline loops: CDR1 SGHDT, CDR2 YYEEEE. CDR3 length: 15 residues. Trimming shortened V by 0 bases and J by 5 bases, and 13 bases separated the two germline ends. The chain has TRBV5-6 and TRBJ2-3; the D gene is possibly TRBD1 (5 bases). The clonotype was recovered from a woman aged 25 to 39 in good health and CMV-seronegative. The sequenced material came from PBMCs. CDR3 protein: CASSLVQGSRDTQYF. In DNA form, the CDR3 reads TGTGCCAGCAGCTTGGTTCAGGGCTCAAGAGATACGCAGTATTTT. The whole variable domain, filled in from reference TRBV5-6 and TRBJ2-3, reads DAGVTQSPTHLIKTRGQQVTLRCSPKSGHDTVSWYQQALGQGPQFIFQYYEEEERQRGNFPDRFSGHQFPNYSSELNVNALLLGDSALYLCASSLVQGSRDTQYFGPGTRLTVL.